A single TCR beta chain is shown here with its context. Its antigen is still unknown. These data belong to a study of T cells expressing NK-cell markers. TCRdb re-called the 5' RACE reads; one entry per CDR3 protein, DNA not given. The sample has about 460,000 distinct CDR3 sequences. Study-level findings and limits: In four donors, these clonotypes also led the CD3+CD56-NKG2C+ fraction.

The CDR3 consists of 11 residues. The V gene's germline CDR1 is SGHRS and CDR2 YFSETQ. The chain recombines TRBV5-1 with TRBJ2-1; the D call of TRBD1 rests on TCRdb alone, since no DNA is present to check it. The sequence came from a woman aged 45-65 years in good health. The sample consisted of blood T cells: a sorted CD56 or NKG2C T cell subset, CD4+ or CD8+ T cells, or bulk PBMC T cells (not recorded which). The CDR3 loop is CASSLGQGRFF.